These 17 T cell receptor beta chains were all obtained from the same sample, sequenced in a study of OX40 agonist ivuxolimab in advanced cancers. Generated by immunoSEQ multiplex PCR, the TCRdb table keeps only in-frame clones and is missing some. The sample has around 67,000 clones, about 85% seen once. The sequencing here drew on CD4+ or CD8+ T cells sorted from blood, taken in a trial of the OX40 agonist ivuxolimab. The receptor set was obtained from an adult with an advanced solid tumor such as melanoma, head and neck, liver or kidney cancer.

The chain employs TRBV7-3 and TRBJ2-2; D gene ambiguous. The germline V gene encodes CDR1 SGHTA and CDR2 FQGTGA. This CDR3 is built from 12 residues. V lost 1 base and J lost 4, with 1 base in between. CDR3 loop: CASSLSTGELFF. For the CDR3, the DNA is TGTGCCAGCAGCTTAAGCACCGGGGAGCTGTTTTTT.

This clone was seen just once. The genes are TRBV6-6 and TRBJ2-3, with 10 bases that match TRBD1. This CDR3 comprises 14 residues. The trim removed 8 bases at V and 3 bases at J, leaving 5 bases unmatched. Looked up from germline, CDR1 is MNHNY and CDR2 is SVGAGI (reference sequence). In nucleotides, the CDR3 is TGTGCCAGCGGCGACAGGGGGCGGACAGATACGCAGTATTTT. Translation: CASGDRGRTDTQYF.

This clone was seen a single time. The chain joins TRBV18 to TRBJ1-5; TRBD1 is a possible D gene (5 bases). This CDR3 spans 15 amino acids. The V end lost 2 bases, the J end lost 1 base, and 9 bases lay between the germline ends. Germline CDR1 KGHSH, CDR2 LQKENI. CDR3 bases: TGTGCCAGCTCACCAGACAGCAAAAGCAATCAGCCCCAGCATTTT. Protein product: CASSPDSKSNQPQHF.

CDR3 residues: CASSTRTGPGELFF. CDR3 sequence (DNA): TGTGCCAGCAGCACCCGGACAGGCCCCGGGGAGCTGTTTTTT. J is TRBJ2-2 and V is TRBV7-2; 7 bases match TRBD1. After removal of 5 bases from V and 6 bases from J, the junction contained 6 bases not matched to a gene. The germline V gene encodes CDR1 SGHTA and CDR2 FQGNSA. This CDR3 is built from 14 residues.

The V and J genes are TRBV7-8 and TRBJ2-7, with TRBD2 matching 13 bases. The CDR3 has 14 residues. Germline CDR1 SGHVS, CDR2 FQNEAQ. The V segment lost 6 bases and the J segment 2 bases; nucleotides outside the gene matches: 1. Here the CDR3 DNA reads TGTGCCAGCAGTGGACTAGCGGGGGCCTACGAGCAGTACTTC. It specifies CASSGLAGAYEQYF. Full variable domain (remainder filled in from reference TRBV7-8 and TRBJ2-7): GAGVSQSPRYKVAKRGQDVALRCDPISGHVSLFWYQQALGQGPEFLTYFQNEAQLDKSGLPSDRFFAERPEGSVSTLKIQRTQQEDSAVYLCASSGLAGAYEQYFGPGTRLTVT.

This chain joins TRBV15 and TRBJ2-5; possible D gene TRBD2, 6 bases. From germline, CDR1 is LNHNV and CDR2 YYDKDF (reference sequence). This CDR3 has 17 residues. V lost 0 bases and J lost 2, with 16 bases in between. The CDR3 loop reads CATSRDVARDLQETQYF. In DNA, the CDR3 is TGTGCCACCAGCAGAGATGTGGCGCGGGACTTACAAGAGACCCAGTACTTC. Drawing the rest from reference TRBV15 and TRBJ2-5, the complete variable domain is DAMVIQNPRYQVTQFGKPVTLSCSQTLNHNVMYWYQQKSSQAPKLLFHYYDKDFNNEADTPDNFQSRRPNTSFCFLDIRSPGLGDTAMYLCATSRDVARDLQETQYFGPGTRLLVL.

This chain links TRBV5-4 with TRBJ1-1; possibly TRBD1 for D (6 bases). The CDR3 contains 16 residues. Trimming removed 5 bases from V and 0 bases from J, with 17 bases in between. CDR1 and CDR2 from the germline V gene are SGHNT and YYREEE (reference sequence). CDR3 DNA: TGTGCCAGCAGTCCTCGATCGACAGGCATGAACACTGAAGCTTTCTTT. Encoded protein: CASSPRSTGMNTEAFF.

The chain has TRBV9 and TRBJ2-6, with unresolved D. Germline V lookup: CDR1 SGDLS, CDR2 YYNGEE. V gave up 3 bases and J gave up 0 bases, with 13 bases separating them. The CDR3 totals 17 residues. The CDR3 DNA is TGTGCCAGCAGCGAGGCCCGACGTCGCTCTGGGGCCAACGTCCTGACTTTC. Its translation is CASSEARRRSGANVLTF.

The chain carries TRBV7-6 and TRBJ1-1; D is uncertain. Trimming took 1 base from V and 1 from J, leaving 10 bases between them. CDR1 is SGHVS, CDR2 FNYEAQ, per germline. The CDR3 has 15 residues. CDR3 residues: CASSLVPTANTEAFF. The CDR3 DNA follows: TGTGCCAGCAGCTTAGTTCCGACGGCGAACACTGAAGCTTTCTTT. The whole variable domain, remainder taken from reference TRBV7-6 and TRBJ1-1, is GAGVSQSPRYKVTKRGQDVALRCDPISGHVSLYWYRQALGQGPEFLTYFNYEAQQDKSGLPNDRFSAERPEGSISTLTIQRTEQRDSAMYRCASSLVPTANTEAFFGQGTRLTVV.

This chain uses TRBV5-1 with TRBJ2-7; D tentatively reads TRBD1 or TRBD2 (5 bases each). The germline V and J ends were trimmed by 0 bases and 3 bases, with 13 bases remaining between them. CDR3 length: 15 amino acids. Germline values: CDR1 SGHRS, CDR2 YFSETQ. The CDR3 sequence: CASSLALGTNYEQYF. The CDR3 nucleotides are TGCGCCAGCAGCTTGGCGCTGGGGACCAACTACGAGCAGTACTTC.

This rearrangement joins TRBV5-8 to TRBJ1-4, with D unclear. The CDR3 has 14 residues. The V and J ends lost 5 bases and 7 bases respectively, with 15 bases between them. Germline V gene data show CDR1 as SGHTS and CDR2 as YDEGEE. The CDR3 DNA sequence: TGTGCCAGCAGGAAAGGGATTTTGGGTGAAAAACTGTTTTTT. Protein: CASRKGILGEKLFF. Filled out from reference TRBV5-8 and TRBJ1-4, the complete variable domain reads EAGVTQSPTHLIKTRGQQATLRCSPISGHTSVYWYQQALGLGLQFLLWYDEGEERNRGNFPPRFSGRQFPNYSSELNVNALELEDSALYLCASRKGILGEKLFFGSGTQLSVL.

This rearrangement joins TRBV28 to TRBJ2-7; 7 bases line up with TRBD1. Trimming at V came to 2 bases and at J to 5 bases, leaving 6 bases not matched to a gene. The CDR3 loop spans 14 amino acids. Looked up from germline, CDR1 is MDHEN and CDR2 is SYDVKM. The chain's CDR3 is CASSLQGEPNEQYF. The CDR3 DNA sequence: TGTGCCAGCAGTTTACAGGGGGAGCCTAACGAGCAGTACTTC.

V usage is TRBV19 and J usage is TRBJ2-2; 12 bases fit TRBD2. Per the germline V gene, CDR1 is LNHDA and CDR2 is SQIVND (reference sequence). CDR3 size: 20 residues. Germline trimming cut 5 bases from V and 4 bases from J; bases unmatched to any gene: 17. The chain's CDR3 is CASSPRQGRLAGVSTGELFF. CDR3 DNA sequence: TGTGCCAGTAGTCCGCGACAGGGGAGACTAGCGGGAGTCAGCACCGGGGAGCTGTTTTTT.

This chain joins TRBV28 and TRBJ2-7, with D possibly matching TRBD2 (7 bases). The CDR3 is 13 residues long. Germline CDR1 and CDR2: MDHEN and SYDVKM. The V and J ends lost 10 bases and 6 bases respectively, with 19 bases between them. CDR3 amino acids: CATQGRALVEQYF. DNA of the CDR3: TGTGCCACTCAGGGGAGGGCCCTCGTCGAGCAGTACTTC.

The chain employs TRBV7-2 and TRBJ1-6; D is unclear. This CDR3 region has 18 residues. The germline CDR1 and CDR2 sequences are SGHTA and FQGNSA. Trimming left V 5 bases short and J 7 bases short, with 24 bases between. The CDR3 nucleotides read TGTGCCAGCAGCATCTTGGATGTTTGGGGTGTAGGGAATTCACCCCTCCACTTT. It yields the protein CASSILDVWGVGNSPLHF.

The CDR3 nucleotides are TGTGCCAGCAGCCCCGGACTGTATAGCAATCAGCCCCAGCATTTT. This sequence encodes CASSPGLYSNQPQHF. The V gene is TRBV7-2, the J gene TRBJ1-5; no clear D gene. CDR3 length equals 15 residues. Germline lookup yields CDR1 SGHTA and CDR2 FQGNSA. Between the trimmed V and J ends, which lost 5 bases and 0 bases, there was a span of 11 bases.

The gene calls are TRBV2 and TRBJ2-7; tentatively, D is TRBD2 (6 bases). CDR1 is SNHLY, CDR2 FYNNEI, per germline. The CDR3 runs to 12 residues. CDR3 amino acids: CAARRDSYEQYF. The CDR3 coding sequence is TGTGCGGCTAGGAGGGACTCCTACGAGCAGTACTTC.